The 20 T cell receptor beta chains in this list originate from one sample, sequenced in a study of T cell responses to AZD1222 COVID-19 vaccine. TCRdb's copy holds only in-frame clones and misses some; the assay was immunoSEQ multiplex PCR. The data show 100,000 to 150,000 clones, with approximately 90% seen just once and less than 3.5% held by the top ten. Sequences were derived from peripheral blood, sampled 28 days after the second AZD1222 dose. The receptors here all came from an adult who received the AZD1222 COVID-19 vaccine.

The chain couples TRBV20-1 to TRBJ1-1, with 7 bases matching TRBD1. The germline V gene has CDR1 DFQATT and CDR2 SNEGSKA (reference sequence). The CDR3 has 11 amino acids. The J segment lost 6 bases and the V segment lost 6 bases, leaving 4 bases of the junction unmatched. This CDR3 reads CSAPQGSEAFF. For the CDR3, the DNA is TGCAGTGCGCCACAGGGGTCTGAAGCTTTCTTT.

The rearrangement joins TRBV27 to TRBJ1-2; tentatively, D is TRBD1 (6 bases). The CDR3 consists of 18 residues. V was trimmed by 5 bases and J by 6 bases, leaving 28 bases between them. The germline gives CDR1 MNHEY, CDR2 SMNVEV (reference sequence). The CDR3 region has the DNA TGTGCCAGCAGTGACACGCGTAGGGGGATTAGATTTGGTAATGGCTACACCTTC. Protein: CASSDTRRGIRFGNGYTF.

The V gene is TRBV2, the J gene TRBJ2-2; 8 bases agree with TRBD2. Germline loops: CDR1 SNHLY, CDR2 FYNNEI. The CDR3 consists of 17 residues. Losses at the gene ends were 0 bases for V and 1 base for J; bases not matched to a gene: 4. The CDR3 loop reads CASSEAGTSGNTGELFF. CDR3 sequence (DNA): TGTGCCAGCAGTGAAGCCGGGACTAGTGGGAACACCGGGGAGCTGTTTTTT.

The chain employs TRBV6-5 and TRBJ1-2; maybe TRBD1 (5 bases). The ends were cut back, 0 bases at V and 6 bases at J, with 11 bases in the middle. The CDR3 is 14 residues long. In germline, CDR1 is MNHEY, CDR2 SVGAGI. This CDR3 reads CASSYSIRGNGYTF. The CDR3 DNA is TGTGCCAGCAGTTACTCGATAAGGGGAAATGGCTACACCTTC.

The chain has TRBV19 and TRBJ2-5; 9 nucleotides agree with TRBD1. Germline trimming cut 5 bases from V and 4 bases from J; bases unmatched to any gene: 8. CDR3 size: 15 residues. The V gene's germline CDR1 is LNHDA and CDR2 SQIVND (reference sequence). CDR3 loop: CASSPGTGWGETQYF. CDR3 in DNA: TGTGCCAGTAGTCCCGGGACAGGGTGGGGAGAGACCCAGTACTTC.

The chain couples TRBV30 to TRBJ2-2; TRBD1 matches at 7 bases. The CDR3 has 16 residues. J lost 0 bases, V lost 0 bases, and 4 bases had no gene match. Germline CDR1 and CDR2: GTSNPN and SVGIG (reference sequence). This CDR3 is CAWSVGQGANTGELFF. CDR3 in DNA: TGTGCCTGGAGTGTCGGGCAGGGGGCGAACACCGGGGAGCTGTTTTTT.

This clone has a single count. V and J are TRBV9 and TRBJ2-3; no clear D gene. The germline gives CDR1 SGDLS, CDR2 YYNGEE. The CDR3 sequence is 12 residues long. Trimming left V 2 bases short and J 2 bases short, with 3 bases between. The CDR3 loop reads CASSVPTDTQYF. The CDR3, as DNA: TGTGCCAGCAGCGTCCCCACAGATACGCAGTATTTT.

This clone was recorded only once. This chain uses TRBV5-1 with TRBJ1-4, with D uncertain. Trimming left V 4 bases short and J 0 bases short, with 10 bases between. This CDR3 comprises 15 residues. Germline V gives CDR1 SGHRS, CDR2 YFSETQ. CDR3 in DNA: TGCGCCAGCAGCGACTCCGGTGCAACTAATGAAAAACTGTTTTTT. This translates into CASSDSGATNEKLFF.

This clone has just one count. This chain links TRBV4-3 with TRBJ2-5; D is perhaps TRBD1 (5 bases). From germline, CDR1 is LGHNA and CDR2 YSLEER. The CDR3 length is 13 residues. The V and J ends lost 0 bases and 4 bases respectively, with 6 bases between them. The CDR3 loop reads CASSQDRGETQYF. CDR3 nucleotides: TGCGCCAGCAGCCAAGATAGGGGAGAGACCCAGTACTTC.

The chain couples TRBV5-5 to TRBJ2-4, with D possibly matching TRBD1 (7 bases). Germline CDR1 SGHKS, CDR2 YYEKEE (reference sequence). Trimming removed 4 bases at V and 3 bases at J, with 11 bases between. The CDR3 consists of 14 residues. Here the CDR3 reads CASSGGGGKNIQYF. The CDR3 DNA reads TGTGCCAGCAGCGGAGGGGGCGGCAAAAACATTCAGTACTTC.

The chain has TRBV5-1 and TRBJ2-6; no reliable D call. Trimming left V 0 bases short and J 0 bases short, with 7 bases between. Germline CDR1 reads SGHRS; CDR2 reads YFSETQ. The CDR3 loop spans 16 amino acids. CDR3 DNA: TGCGCCAGCAGCTTGGTCAGGAGCTCTGGGGCCAACGTCCTGACTTTC. Translating gives CASSLVRSSGANVLTF.

The chain carries TRBV5-4 and TRBJ2-3; 8 bases line up with TRBD2. The CDR3 spans 15 residues. J was trimmed by 0 bases and V by 1 base; bases with no gene match: 1. The germline gives CDR1 SGHNT, CDR2 YYREEE (reference sequence). As DNA, the CDR3 is TGTGCCAGCAGCTTGACTAGCGGAAGCACAGATACGCAGTATTTT. Protein: CASSLTSGSTDTQYF.

The chain links TRBV27 to TRBJ2-1; tentatively, D is TRBD1 or TRBD2 (5 bases each). The CDR3 contains 15 residues. Trimming stripped 6 bases from V and 6 bases from J, with 18 bases between. CDR1 MNHEY and CDR2 SMNVEV come from the germline V gene (reference sequence). The CDR3 reads CASSPRDVGANEQFF. The CDR3 DNA reads as TGTGCCAGCAGCCCTCGGGACGTTGGGGCCAATGAGCAGTTCTTC.

The genes are TRBV5-1 and TRBJ1-2, with D tentatively TRBD1 (6 bases). Trimming pared 2 bases from V and 4 bases from J, leaving 12 bases between. Germline values: CDR1 SGHRS, CDR2 YFSETQ. The CDR3 sequence is 14 residues long. The CDR3 region has the DNA TGCGCCAGCAGCTTTCAGGGGAGGGCCTATGGCTACACCTTC. Translation: CASSFQGRAYGYTF.

This chain uses TRBV4-1 with TRBJ1-2; D unclear. Trimming took 3 bases from V and 0 from J, leaving 8 bases between them. This CDR3 is 14 amino acids long. Germline V gene lookup returns CDR1 MGHRA and CDR2 YSYEKL. The CDR3 sequence: CASSQLGANYGYTF. The CDR3 coding sequence is TGCGCCAGCAGCCAGCTCGGGGCTAACTATGGCTACACCTTC.

This chain uses TRBV30 with TRBJ1-6, with D tentatively TRBD1 (6 bases). Germline V gene data show CDR1 as GTSNPN and CDR2 as SVGIG (reference sequence). The CDR3 extends over 17 amino acids. Trimming took 2 bases from V and 7 from J, leaving 21 bases between them. The CDR3 reads CAWSLYAAGTLNSPLHF. CDR3 DNA: TGTGCCTGGAGTCTATACGCCGCGGGGACATTGAATTCACCCCTCCACTTT.

V usage is TRBV12-5 and J usage is TRBJ1-6, with 7 positions matching TRBD1. V lost 2 bases to trimming and J lost 8 bases; unmatched junction nucleotides: 12. The CDR3 spans 17 residues. Germline V gene lookup returns CDR1 LGHNT and CDR2 FRNRAP. The CDR3 spells CASGLRLGTAYYSPLHF. CDR3 bases: TGTGCTAGTGGTTTGAGACTCGGGACAGCCTACTATTCACCCCTCCACTTT.

The chain employs TRBV2 and TRBJ2-6; the D is unclear. The CDR3 extends over 14 amino acids. Germline CDR1 SNHLY, CDR2 FYNNEI. V gave up 6 bases and J gave up 4 bases, with 10 bases separating them. The CDR3 coding sequence is TGTGCCAGCAGCCTCGCGGCGGGGGCCAACGTCCTGACTTTC. Amino acids: CASSLAAGANVLTF. Based on the CDR3 plus reference TRBV2 and TRBJ2-6, the full variable domain is EPEVTQTPSHQVTQMGQEVILRCVPISNHLYFYWYRQILGQKVEFLVSFYNNEISEKSEIFDDQFSVERPDGSNFTLKIRSTKLEDSAMYFCASSLAAGANVLTFGAGSRLTVL.

This clone was found once. J is TRBJ1-2 and V is TRBV6-1; 11 nucleotides align to TRBD1. Per germline, CDR1 MNHNS and CDR2 SASEGT. The CDR3 loop spans 14 amino acids. After removal of 3 bases from V and 6 bases from J, the junction contained 3 bases not matched to a gene. CDR3 nucleotides: TGTGCCAGCAGTGAGGACAGGGGGCGAGATGGCTACACCTTC. Translated, it gives CASSEDRGRDGYTF.

This chain joins TRBV18 and TRBJ1-5, with 7 bases identical to TRBD1. From germline, CDR1 is KGHSH and CDR2 LQKENI. J was trimmed by 4 bases and V by 4 bases; bases with no gene match: 10. The CDR3 spans 16 residues. For the CDR3, the DNA is TGTGCCAGCTCACGCTTCCGACAGGGAGAAAATCAGCCCCAGCATTTT. Its protein is CASSRFRQGENQPQHF. Drawing the rest from reference TRBV18 and TRBJ1-5, the complete variable domain is NAGVMQNPRHLVRRRGQEARLRCSPMKGHSHVYWYRQLPEEGLKFMVYLQKENIIDESGMPKERFSAEFPKEGPSILRIQQVVRGDSAAYFCASSRFRQGENQPQHFGDGTRLSIL.